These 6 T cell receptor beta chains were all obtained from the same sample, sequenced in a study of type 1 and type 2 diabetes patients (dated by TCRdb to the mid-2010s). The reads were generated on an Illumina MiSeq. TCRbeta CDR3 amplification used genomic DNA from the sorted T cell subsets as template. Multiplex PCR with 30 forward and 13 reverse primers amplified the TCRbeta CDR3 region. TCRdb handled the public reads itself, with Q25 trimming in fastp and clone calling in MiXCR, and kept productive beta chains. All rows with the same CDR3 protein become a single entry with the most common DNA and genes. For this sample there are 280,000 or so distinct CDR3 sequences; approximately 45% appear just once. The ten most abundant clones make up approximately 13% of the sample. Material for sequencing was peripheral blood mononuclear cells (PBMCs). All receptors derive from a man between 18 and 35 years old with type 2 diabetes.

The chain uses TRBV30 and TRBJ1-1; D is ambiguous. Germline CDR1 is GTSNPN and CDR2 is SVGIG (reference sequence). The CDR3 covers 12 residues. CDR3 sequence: CASFTRRTEAFF. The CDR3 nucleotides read TGTGCTAGCTTTACCCGGAGGACTGAAGCTTTCTTT. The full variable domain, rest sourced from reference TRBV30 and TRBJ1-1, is SQTIHQWPATLVQPVGSPLSLECTVEGTSNPNLYWYRQAAGRGLQLLFYSVGIGQISSEVPQNLSASRPQDRQFILSSKKLLLSDSGFYLCASFTRRTEAFFGQGTRLTVV.

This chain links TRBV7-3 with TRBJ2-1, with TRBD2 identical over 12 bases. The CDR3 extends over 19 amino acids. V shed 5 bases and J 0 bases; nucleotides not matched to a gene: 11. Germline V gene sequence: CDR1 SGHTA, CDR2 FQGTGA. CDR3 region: CASSHGGLAGLSSYNEQFF. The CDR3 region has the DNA TGTGCCAGCAGCCACGGAGGACTAGCGGGACTGAGCTCCTACAATGAGCAGTTCTTC.

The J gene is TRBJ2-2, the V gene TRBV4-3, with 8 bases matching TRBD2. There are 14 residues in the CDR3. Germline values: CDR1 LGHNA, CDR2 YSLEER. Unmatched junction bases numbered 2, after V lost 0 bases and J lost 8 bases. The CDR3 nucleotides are TGCGCCAGCAGCCAAGACGCTAGCGGGGGGGAGCTGTTTTTT. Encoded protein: CASSQDASGGELFF.

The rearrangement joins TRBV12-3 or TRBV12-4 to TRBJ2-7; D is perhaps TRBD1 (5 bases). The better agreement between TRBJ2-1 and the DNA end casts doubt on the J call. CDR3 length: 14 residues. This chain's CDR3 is CASSPWGRDNEQFF. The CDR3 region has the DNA TGTGCCAGCAGTCCCTGGGGCAGAGACAATGAGCAGTTCTTC.

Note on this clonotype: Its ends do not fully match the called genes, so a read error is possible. CDR3 coding DNA: TGTGCCAGCAGTTTGAGGGGTAATGAAAGACTGTTTTTT. This translates into CASSLRGNERLFF. V gene TRBV6-5 combines with J gene TRBJ1-4; D perhaps matches TRBD1 (5 bases). CDR3 length: 13 amino acids. Germline V CDR1 and CDR2: MNHEY, SVGAGI.

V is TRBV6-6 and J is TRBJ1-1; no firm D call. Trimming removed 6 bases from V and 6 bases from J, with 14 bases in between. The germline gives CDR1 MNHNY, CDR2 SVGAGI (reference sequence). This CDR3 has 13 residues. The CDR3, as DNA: TGTGCCAGCAGCCAGAACCTTAATTCTGAAGCTTTCTTT. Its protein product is CASSQNLNSEAFF.